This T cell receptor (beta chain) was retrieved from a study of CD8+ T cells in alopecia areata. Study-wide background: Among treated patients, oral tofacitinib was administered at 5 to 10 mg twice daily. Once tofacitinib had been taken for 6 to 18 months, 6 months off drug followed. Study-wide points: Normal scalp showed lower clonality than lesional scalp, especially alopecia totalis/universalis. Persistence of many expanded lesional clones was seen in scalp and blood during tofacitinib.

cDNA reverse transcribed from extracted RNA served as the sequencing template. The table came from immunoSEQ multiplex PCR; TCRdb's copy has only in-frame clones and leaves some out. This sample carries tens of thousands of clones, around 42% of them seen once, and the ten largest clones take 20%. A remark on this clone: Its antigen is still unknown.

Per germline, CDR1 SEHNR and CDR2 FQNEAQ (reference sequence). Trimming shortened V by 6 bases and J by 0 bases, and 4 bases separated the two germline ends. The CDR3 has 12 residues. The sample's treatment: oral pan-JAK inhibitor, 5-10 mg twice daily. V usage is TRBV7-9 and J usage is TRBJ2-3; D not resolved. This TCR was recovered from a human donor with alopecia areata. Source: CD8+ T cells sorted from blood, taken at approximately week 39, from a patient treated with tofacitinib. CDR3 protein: CASRPSTDTQYF. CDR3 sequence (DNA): TGTGCCAGCAGACCTAGCACAGATACGCAGTATTTT.